These 19 T cell receptor beta chains came from one sample sequenced in a study of T-cell memory formation after mild COVID-19. MiXCR was run by TCRdb on the 5' RACE reads, yielding one entry per CDR3 protein. The sample includes more than 450,000 distinct CDR3 sequences, roughly 17% seen only once; the top ten take 12%. Material: PBMCs or a T cell subset sorted from them (not recorded which). Source of these receptors: an adult woman who had mild COVID-19 (a few samples of this study predate the infection). Cell type and time point are not known.

The chain couples TRBV7-3 to TRBJ2-3; D is possibly TRBD2 (6 bases). Germline V lookup: CDR1 SGHTA, CDR2 FQGTGA. Trimming pared 5 bases from V and 3 bases from J, leaving 12 bases between. This CDR3 is 14 amino acids long. The chain's CDR3 is CASSLGTYTDTQYF. The DNA of the CDR3 is TGTGCCAGCAGCCTTGGGACTTATACAGATACGCAGTATTTT. The full variable domain, completed using reference TRBV7-3 and TRBJ2-3, is GAGVSQTPSNKVTEKGKYVELRCDPISGHTALYWYRQSLGQGPEFLIYFQGTGAADDSGLPNDRFFAVRPEGSVSTLKIQRTERGDSAVYLCASSLGTYTDTQYFGPGTRLTVL.

This clonotype came up a few times. This chain links TRBV4-3 with TRBJ1-3; no firm D call. Germline CDR1 reads LGHNA; CDR2 reads YSLEER. CDR3 length: 17 amino acids. V was clipped by 0 bases and J by 2 bases, with 14 bases between them. CDR3 amino acids: CASSQEVWRSPGNTIYF. CDR3 DNA: TGCGCCAGCAGCCAAGAGGTCTGGAGGTCGCCTGGAAACACCATATATTTT.

The sample holds a few counts of this clonotype. The gene calls are TRBV27 and TRBJ1-4, with a tentative D call TRBD1 (6 bases). V lost 2 bases to trimming and J lost 7 bases, with 17 bases between them. The CDR3 sequence is 16 residues long. The germline V gene has CDR1 MNHEY and CDR2 SMNVEV (reference sequence). The CDR3 region has the DNA TGTGCCAGCAGTTTACGTTCAAACAGGGTGGGTGAAAAACTGTTTTTT. Translating it yields CASSLRSNRVGEKLFF.

This chain uses TRBV18 with TRBJ2-1; D possibly corresponds to TRBD1 (5 bases). The CDR3 is made up of 15 amino acids. Germline V gives CDR1 KGHSH, CDR2 LQKENI. V was pared by 5 bases and J by 4 bases, with 15 bases between. The CDR3 reads CASSEISGFYNEQFF. CDR3 sequence (DNA): TGTGCCAGCTCAGAGATTTCAGGGTTTTACAATGAGCAGTTCTTC.

This clonotype has a handful of counts. This chain connects TRBV7-8 to TRBJ1-6; 7 positions match TRBD1. Looked up from germline, CDR1 is SGHVS and CDR2 is FQNEAQ. This CDR3 region has 14 residues. V was pared by 5 bases and J by 11 bases, with 9 bases of the junction left unmatched. The CDR3 reads CASSARQGFTPLHF. In DNA form, the CDR3 reads TGTGCCAGCAGCGCCCGACAGGGTTTTACACCCCTCCACTTT. Using reference TRBV7-8 and TRBJ1-6 for the parts outside the CDR3, the full variable domain is GAGVSQSPRYKVAKRGQDVALRCDPISGHVSLFWYQQALGQGPEFLTYFQNEAQLDKSGLPSDRFFAERPEGSVSTLKIQRTQQEDSAVYLCASSARQGFTPLHFGNGTRLTVT.

In its sample, this clonotype was seen a few times. The chain has TRBV18 and TRBJ1-2; no firm D call. The ends were cut back, 4 bases at V and 6 bases at J, with 15 bases in the middle. Germline CDR1 is KGHSH and CDR2 is LQKENI. This CDR3 spans 14 amino acids. The CDR3 bases are TGTGCCAGCTCACGAACGCGGACGGATGATGGCTACACCTTC. Amino acid sequence: CASSRTRTDDGYTF.

There are a few counts of this clonotype. CDR3 sequence reads: CASSQPGTSGGGDTQYF. CDR3 coding DNA: TGCGCCAGCAGCCAGCCGGGGACTAGCGGGGGCGGTGATACGCAGTATTTT. This chain joins TRBV4-1 and TRBJ2-3; 14 bases map to TRBD2. The CDR3 has 17 amino acids. Germline CDR1 reads MGHRA; CDR2 reads YSYEKL. V lost 3 bases to trimming and J lost 6 bases; unmatched junction nucleotides: 8.

This clonotype turned up a few times. The chain carries TRBV6-5 and TRBJ2-3; D tentatively reads TRBD1 or TRBD2 (5 bases each). V lost 5 bases and J lost 8, with 14 bases in between. The CDR3 loop spans 13 amino acids. Germline loops: CDR1 MNHEY, CDR2 SVGAGI. CDR3 DNA sequence: TGTGCCAGCAGTAGCGATGGGACCGGTACGCAGTATTTT. Amino acids: CASSSDGTGTQYF.

This clonotype was picked up a small number of times. V gene TRBV10-3 combines with J gene TRBJ2-2; 8 bases are a match to TRBD2. V dropped 6 bases and J dropped 1; count of bases not matched to a gene: 1. The CDR3 is 14 residues long. Germline V lookup: CDR1 ENHRY, CDR2 SYGVKD. CDR3: CAIRAGVNTGELFF. The CDR3 DNA sequence: TGTGCCATCAGAGCGGGAGTGAACACCGGGGAGCTGTTTTTT.

The chain joins TRBV11-3 to TRBJ2-7, with D possibly being TRBD1 (6 bases). With 4 bases removed from V and 2 bases from J, the gap between germline ends came to 12 bases. CDR3 size: 14 residues. From germline, CDR1 is SGHNT and CDR2 YENEEA. Written as DNA, the CDR3 is TGTGCCAGCAGCTCCCGGACAGACCCCTACGAGCAGTACTTC. It specifies CASSSRTDPYEQYF.

V gene TRBV7-2 combines with J gene TRBJ2-5, with D possibly being TRBD1 (5 bases). The CDR3 loop spans 13 amino acids. Germline loops: CDR1 SGHTA, CDR2 FQGNSA. Deletions cut 5 bases from V and 3 bases from J, with 10 bases between. The CDR3 loop reads CASSQTREETQYF. The CDR3 DNA follows: TGTGCCAGCAGCCAGACCAGGGAAGAGACCCAGTACTTC. The full variable domain, completed using reference TRBV7-2 and TRBJ2-5, is GAGVSQSPSNKVTEKGKDVELRCDPISGHTALYWYRQSLGQGLEFLIYFQGNSAPDKSGLPSDRFSAERTGGSVSTLTIQRTQQEDSAVYLCASSQTREETQYFGPGTRLLVL.

The chain recombines TRBV9 with TRBJ2-1, with D possibly matching TRBD2 (6 bases). The CDR3 is made up of 14 amino acids. Germline V gene data show CDR1 as SGDLS and CDR2 as YYNGEE. V gave up 0 bases and J gave up 7 bases, with 11 bases separating them. CDR3 region: CASSVGGDRNEQFF. In DNA, the CDR3 is TGTGCCAGCAGCGTAGGCGGGGACCGAAATGAGCAGTTCTTC.

This clonotype was found a few times. The V gene is TRBV29-1, the J gene TRBJ2-1, with 7 bases that match TRBD1. The CDR3 is 14 residues long. The ends lost 3 bases at V and 2 bases at J; junction bases unmatched: 4. Germline CDR1 reads SQVTM; CDR2 reads ANQGSEA. The CDR3 sequence is CSVEGTVTYNEQFF. For the CDR3, the DNA is TGCAGCGTTGAGGGGACAGTCACCTACAATGAGCAGTTCTTC.

CDR3 sequence: CASSLGYSDTQYF. The CDR3 DNA reads TGTGCCAGCAGCTTAGGGTATTCAGATACGCAGTATTTT. This rearrangement joins TRBV7-2 to TRBJ2-3; D remains unclear. CDR3 length: 13 residues. The V gene's germline CDR1 is SGHTA and CDR2 FQGNSA. With 1 base removed from V and 4 bases from J, the gap between germline ends came to 6 bases.

This clonotype was observed a handful of times. CDR3 amino acids: CASSRGPTGAQYF. CDR3 bases: TGTGCCAGCAGCAGGGGACCTACCGGGGCGCAGTATTTT. J is TRBJ2-3 and V is TRBV14; D may correspond to TRBD1 or TRBD2 (5 bases each). Germline CDR1 SGHDN, CDR2 FVKESK. The CDR3 has 13 residues. The V gene lost 5 bases and the J gene lost 10 bases, with 16 bases spanning the gap.

V is TRBV30 and J is TRBJ1-6; D not resolved. The CDR3 is made up of 15 amino acids. Looked up from germline, CDR1 is GTSNPN and CDR2 is SVGIG (reference sequence). This CDR3 reads CARRGLGGTNSPLHF. The CDR3 bases are TGTGCTCGGAGAGGGTTGGGAGGCACTAATTCACCCCTCCACTTT.

The rearrangement joins TRBV7-9 to TRBJ1-2; no clear D. The CDR3 runs to 11 residues. The germline V gene has CDR1 SEHNR and CDR2 FQNEAQ (reference sequence). V gave up 2 bases and J gave up 6 bases, with 4 bases separating them. The CDR3 reads CASSLWDGYTF. The CDR3, as DNA: TGTGCCAGCAGCTTATGGGATGGCTACACCTTC.

This clonotype was observed a few times. V and J are TRBV5-1 and TRBJ2-5; 9 nucleotides match TRBD1. V gave up 0 bases and J gave up 4 bases; unmatched junction bases: 10. This CDR3 comprises 17 residues. Germline V lookup: CDR1 SGHRS, CDR2 YFSETQ. DNA for the CDR3: TGCGCCAGCAGCTTGGCACAACAGGGGGCGATGGGAGAGACCCAGTACTTC. Protein product: CASSLAQQGAMGETQYF.

This sequence joins TRBV3-1 and TRBJ2-5; D may be TRBD1 or TRBD2 (5 bases each). The CDR3 totals 15 residues. V was trimmed by 0 bases and J by 5 bases, leaving 13 bases between them. Per germline, CDR1 LGHDT and CDR2 YNNKEL (reference sequence). The CDR3 DNA is TGTGCCAGCAGCCAAGATCCGGGGCGCCTGGAGACCCAGTACTTC. Amino acid sequence: CASSQDPGRLETQYF.